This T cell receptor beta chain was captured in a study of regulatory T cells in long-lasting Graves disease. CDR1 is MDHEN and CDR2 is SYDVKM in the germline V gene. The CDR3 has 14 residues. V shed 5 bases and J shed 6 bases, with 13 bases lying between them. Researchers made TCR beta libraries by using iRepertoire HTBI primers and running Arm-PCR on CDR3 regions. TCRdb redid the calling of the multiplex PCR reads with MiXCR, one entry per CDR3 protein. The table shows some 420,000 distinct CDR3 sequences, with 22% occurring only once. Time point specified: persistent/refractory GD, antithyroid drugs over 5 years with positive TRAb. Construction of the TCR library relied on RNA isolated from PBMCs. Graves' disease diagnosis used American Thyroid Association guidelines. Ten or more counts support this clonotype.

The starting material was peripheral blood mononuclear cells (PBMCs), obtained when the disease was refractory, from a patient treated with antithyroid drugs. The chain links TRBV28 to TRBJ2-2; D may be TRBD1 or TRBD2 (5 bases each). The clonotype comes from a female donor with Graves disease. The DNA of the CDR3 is TGTGCCAGCAGTACCTTCAGGGACCCCGGGGAGCTGTTTTTT. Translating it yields CASSTFRDPGELFF.